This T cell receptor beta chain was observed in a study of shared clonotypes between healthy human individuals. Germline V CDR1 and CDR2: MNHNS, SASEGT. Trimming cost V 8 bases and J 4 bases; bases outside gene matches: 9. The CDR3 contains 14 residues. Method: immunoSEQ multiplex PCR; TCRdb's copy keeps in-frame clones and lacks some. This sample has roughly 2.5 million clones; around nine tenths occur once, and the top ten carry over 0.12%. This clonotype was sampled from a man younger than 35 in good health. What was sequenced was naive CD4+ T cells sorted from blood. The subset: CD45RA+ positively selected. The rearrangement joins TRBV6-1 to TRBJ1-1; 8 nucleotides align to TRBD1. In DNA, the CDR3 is TGTGCCAGCGAGAGAGGACAGGGAATCACTGAAGCTTTCTTT. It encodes CASERGQGITEAFF.